What follows are 4 T cell receptor beta chains derived from one specimen sequenced in a study of blood T cell repertoires in COVID-19. This table comes from immunoSEQ multiplex PCR, and its TCRdb copy is limited to in-frame clones, with some not included. The data show approximately 120,000 clones, around 85% seen once. The sample taken for sequencing was peripheral blood. The source of these receptors is a woman older than 75 with COVID-19, enrolled during active disease.

The chain carries TRBV9 and TRBJ1-1; TRBD1 is a possible D gene (5 bases). Germline V gene data show CDR1 as SGDLS and CDR2 as YYNGEE. This CDR3 is built from 15 residues. V was trimmed by 4 bases and J by 1 base, leaving 14 bases between them. This CDR3 is CASSPRGGSNTEAFF. The CDR3 region has the DNA TGTGCCAGCAGCCCTCGGGGGGGGTCGAACACTGAAGCTTTCTTT.

This chain uses TRBV19 with TRBJ2-6; D is unresolved. Trimming removed 5 bases from V and 3 bases from J, with 8 bases in between. The CDR3 spans 14 residues. Germline V CDR1 and CDR2: LNHDA, SQIVND (reference sequence). CDR3 loop: CASSEVGGANVLTF. CDR3 DNA sequence: TGTGCCAGTAGTGAGGTTGGTGGGGCCAACGTCCTGACTTTC.

The chain employs TRBV7-2 and TRBJ2-1, with a weak D call TRBD1 (5 bases). This CDR3 comprises 13 residues. From germline, CDR1 is SGHTA and CDR2 FQGNSA. Between the trimmed V and J ends, which lost 4 bases and 12 bases, there was a span of 16 bases. The CDR3 loop reads CASSSEQELGQFF. CDR3 bases: TGTGCCAGCAGCTCGGAACAGGAGCTGGGGCAGTTCTTC.

The chain recombines TRBV28 with TRBJ1-1; no clear D gene. Germline V lookup: CDR1 MDHEN, CDR2 SYDVKM. The CDR3 totals 14 residues. V was cut by 6 bases and J by 5 bases, with 16 bases left in between. This CDR3 reads CASSSDGRRTEAFF. The DNA for the CDR3 is TGTGCCAGCAGCTCGGACGGGAGGAGGACTGAAGCTTTCTTT.